This entry features one T cell receptor (beta chain) sequence. The data stem from a study of shared clonotypes between healthy human individuals. Unmatched junction bases numbered 9, after V lost 4 bases and J lost 8 bases. Germline CDR1 and CDR2: SGHRS and YFSETQ. The CDR3 consists of 15 residues. The repertoire was sequenced with immunoSEQ multiplex PCR; TCRdb's copy has only in-frame clones and lacks some. The sample lists about 2.3 million clones, 85% to 95% occurring once. Source material: naive CD4+ T cells from PBMCs. Indicated subset: CD45RA+ positively selected. This receptor was taken from a man aged 18 to 35 in good health. Some clones in this sample may be carry-over from other donors' samples. The chain combines TRBV5-1 with TRBJ1-6, with 7 nucleotides matching TRBD1. The CDR3 DNA reads as TGCGCCAGCAGCACCTTACAGGGGACGGATTCACCCCTCCACTTT. As protein: CASSTLQGTDSPLHF.